This T cell receptor (beta chain) appears in the sequencing data of a study of blood T cell repertoires in COVID-19. The overall study: Specimens from acute and convalescent COVID-19 originated in the United States, Italy and Spain.

Here immunoSEQ multiplex PCR was the method, and the copy in TCRdb shows in-frame clones only, minus some. Among around 30,000 clones listed, roughly 90% were seen once. Trimming cost V 4 bases and J 2 bases; bases outside gene matches: 5. The CDR3 runs to 15 residues. CDR1 is LNHDA and CDR2 is SQIVND in the germline V gene (reference sequence). What was sequenced was peripheral blood. The chain uses TRBV19 and TRBJ2-1; 7 bases fit TRBD1. This clonotype originated in a man aged 45 to 65 with active or convalescent COVID-19. The CDR3 bases are TGTGCCAGTAGTACCCGACAGGGTACCTACAATGAGCAGTTCTTC. Translation: CASSTRQGTYNEQFF.